This TCR beta chain was recorded in a study of T-cell reconstitution after alpha-beta-depleted transplantation in children. General study findings and limits: Reportedly, alpha-beta T cells present about two months post-transplant originated from several hundred expanded clones of graft origin. T-cell counts and diversity at one year post-transplant came mainly from newly produced T cells.

This clonotype was seen only a few times. Its target is unknown. Preparing the TCRbeta library involved the use of unique molecular identifiers. TCRdb called the PCR reads again in MiXCR, with one record for every CDR3 protein. The sample has about 580,000 distinct CDR3 sequences, roughly 24% seen once. The CDR3 spans 18 residues. V lost 5 bases and J lost 2; bases outside the gene matches: 11. The chain has TRBV12-3 or TRBV12-4 and TRBJ2-6, with 8 bases fitting TRBD1. This TCR was sampled from a boy younger than two who had a stem cell transplant for acute myeloid leukemia, so the T cells may come from the graft donor. The starting material was PBMCs, mostly from graft donor cells, obtained 360 days after TCRalphabeta/CD19-depleted stem cell transplant. CDR3 amino acids: CASSGTGRLKTGANVLTF. CDR3 nucleotides: TGTGCCAGCAGTGGGACAGGAAGACTGAAGACTGGGGCCAACGTCCTGACTTTC.